What follows are 30 T cell receptor beta chains derived from one specimen sequenced in a study of tumour-infiltrating T cells in Burkitt lymphoma (dated by TCRdb to the early 2020s). Libraries were constructed by the immunoSEQ multiplex PCR assay. Not all clones reach the TCRdb copy of this immuneACCESS table, which keeps in-frame sequences only. Checked studies attribute under half of the gap to unresolved V genes and leave the rest unexplained. For this sample there are about 2,000 clones; roughly 14% appear just once. The ten biggest clones cover 7.3% of the sample. The sequenced sample consisted of tumor tissue. These receptors were collected from a human donor with Burkitt lymphoma.

This clone was counted between two and nine times. The V and J genes are TRBV5-5 and TRBJ2-1; TRBD2 is a possible D gene (6 bases). Germline loops: CDR1 SGHKS, CDR2 YYEKEE (reference sequence). CDR3 size: 14 residues. Trimming left V 4 bases short and J 1 base short, with 9 bases between. The CDR3: CASSPGTSYNEQFF. CDR3 coding DNA: TGTGCCAGCAGCCCCGGGACTTCCTACAATGAGCAGTTCTTC.

V is TRBV7-8 and J is TRBJ2-1; D is uncertain. CDR1 SGHVS and CDR2 FQNEAQ come from the germline V gene. V was shortened by 1 base and J by 6 bases, with 7 bases between the two germline ends. This CDR3 has 13 amino acids. In DNA form, the CDR3 reads TGTGCCAGCAGCTTAGGGGCCGGCAATGAGCAGTTCTTC. Translating it yields CASSLGAGNEQFF.

The chain joins TRBV4-3 to TRBJ1-1, with D unresolved. Trimming pared 0 bases from V and 6 bases from J, leaving 14 bases between. The CDR3 has 15 residues. Germline assignment: CDR1 LGHNA and CDR2 YSLEER. The CDR3: CASSQDGQGFAEAFF. CDR3 sequence (DNA): TGCGCCAGCAGCCAAGATGGGCAAGGGTTCGCTGAAGCTTTCTTT.

This clone was picked up a small number of times. The rearrangement uses TRBV10-1 and TRBJ1-6, with unresolved D. Deletions cut 8 bases from V and 10 bases from J, with 6 bases between. CDR1 is WNHNN and CDR2 is SYGVQD in the germline V gene (reference sequence). This CDR3 is 10 amino acids long. DNA for the CDR3: TGCGCCAGCCCGGGATCACCCCTCCACTTT. It translates to CASPGSPLHF.

This clone has just a few counts. V and J are TRBV15 and TRBJ2-1; tentatively, D is TRBD1 or TRBD2 (5 bases each). Germline CDR1 and CDR2: LNHNV and YYDKDF (reference sequence). The V and J ends lost 5 bases and 1 base respectively, with 15 bases between them. This CDR3 is built from 16 residues. CDR3 DNA sequence: TGTGCCACCAGCGGGCGCCGGGACCAATCCTACAATGAGCAGTTCTTC. Its translation is CATSGRRDQSYNEQFF.

This rearrangement joins TRBV11-2 to TRBJ1-6; D is undetermined. The CDR3 sequence is 13 residues long. V was clipped by 1 base and J by 4 bases, with 2 bases between them. Germline CDR1 reads SGHAT; CDR2 reads FQNNGV. This CDR3 is CASSLGYNSPLHF. DNA of the CDR3: TGTGCCAGCAGCTTAGGGTATAATTCACCCCTCCACTTT.

This clone has a handful of counts. The genes are TRBV6-5 and TRBJ2-2; tentatively, D is TRBD1 (5 bases). Trimming removed 5 bases at V and 5 bases at J, with 15 bases between. The CDR3 runs 15 residues. Germline V gene lookup returns CDR1 MNHEY and CDR2 SVGAGI. The DNA of the CDR3 is TGTGCCAGCAGTCAACGGCACGACAGTACCGGGGAGCTGTTTTTT. Its protein is CASSQRHDSTGELFF.

The rearrangement joins TRBV20-1 to TRBJ2-1; a weak D match, TRBD1 (6 bases). Between the trimmed V and J ends, which lost 4 bases and 10 bases, there was a span of 11 bases. Germline CDR1 is DFQATT and CDR2 is SNEGSKA (reference sequence). The CDR3 sequence is 11 residues long. The CDR3 region has the DNA TGCAGTGCTATGACAGGATGGGAGCAGTTCTTC. Translated: CSAMTGWEQFF.

CDR3: CASSSRGQGEAEAFF. The CDR3 DNA sequence: TGTGCCAGCAGCTCCAGAGGACAGGGCGAGGCTGAAGCTTTCTTT. The rearrangement links TRBV7-6 to TRBJ1-1, with 8 bases matching TRBD1. The J segment lost 6 bases and the V segment lost 4 bases, leaving 10 bases of the junction unmatched. The CDR3 length is 15 residues. CDR1 and CDR2 from the germline V gene are SGHVS and FNYEAQ.

This clone appeared a few times. V is TRBV4-1 and J is TRBJ1-1, with D uncertain. This CDR3 has 16 residues. V lost 0 bases and J 0 bases, leaving 11 bases between the germline ends. CDR1 is MGHRA, CDR2 YSYEKL, per germline. Here the CDR3 DNA reads TGCGCCAGCAGCCAAGATTGGGCCAGAATGAACACTGAAGCTTTCTTT. Protein sequence: CASSQDWARMNTEAFF.

In this sample, this clone turned up a few times. The CDR3 nucleotides are TGTGCCAGCAGAGACCCAGGGATCGGGGAGCTGTTTTTT. This sequence encodes CASRDPGIGELFF. This chain links TRBV6-5 with TRBJ2-2; a possible D gene is TRBD1 (5 bases). The CDR3 runs 13 residues. V was trimmed by 6 bases and J by 7 bases, leaving 12 bases between them. Germline V gene sequence: CDR1 MNHEY, CDR2 SVGAGI.

J is TRBJ1-2 and V is TRBV7-9; the D is unclear. The V gene lost 1 base and the J gene lost 7 bases, with 10 bases spanning the gap. From germline, CDR1 is SEHNR and CDR2 FQNEAQ (reference sequence). The CDR3 extends over 13 amino acids. The CDR3 DNA is TGTGCCAGCAGCTTAGAATTTCCATTTGGCTACACCTTC. It yields the protein CASSLEFPFGYTF.

This sequence joins TRBV25-1 and TRBJ2-2; D possibly corresponds to TRBD2 (6 bases). Trimming removed 3 bases from V and 0 bases from J, with 8 bases in between. This CDR3 contains 15 residues. The germline CDR1 and CDR2 sequences are MGHDK and SYGVNS. The CDR3 sequence: CASSEGTANTGELFF. The CDR3 DNA follows: TGTGCCAGCAGTGAGGGGACTGCGAACACCGGGGAGCTGTTTTTT.

A note on this clone: The sample has other DNA sequences that encode this CDR3 too. The chain uses TRBV5-6 and TRBJ1-2, with D uncertain. The V and J ends lost 4 bases and 4 bases respectively, with 20 bases between them. Per germline, CDR1 SGHDT and CDR2 YYEEEE. The CDR3 is 16 amino acids. CDR3 sequence: CASSPPLVWLGYGYTF. CDR3 nucleotides: TGTGCCAGCAGCCCGCCTCTAGTATGGCTCGGCTATGGCTACACCTTC.

This clone was picked up a small number of times. The chain has TRBV2 and TRBJ1-4; a possible D gene is TRBD1 (6 bases). The CDR3 extends over 13 amino acids. The V gene's germline CDR1 is SNHLY and CDR2 FYNNEI. V was cut by 7 bases and J by 6 bases, with 12 bases left in between. The CDR3: CASTTGAYEKLFF. The CDR3 DNA is TGTGCCAGCACGACGGGGGCCTATGAAAAACTGTTTTTT. Looking up the rest from reference TRBV2 and TRBJ1-4 gives the full variable domain: EPEVTQTPSHQVTQMGQEVILRCVPISNHLYFYWYRQILGQKVEFLVSFYNNEISEKSEIFDDQFSVERPDGSNFTLKIRSTKLEDSAMYFCASTTGAYEKLFFGSGTQLSVL.

This sequence joins TRBV2 and TRBJ1-2, with D possibly matching TRBD1 (6 bases). The germline CDR1 and CDR2 sequences are SNHLY and FYNNEI. The length of the CDR3 is 14 residues. V was pared by 1 base and J by 4 bases, with 10 bases between. The CDR3 reads CASSEDGGAYGYTF. Written as DNA, the CDR3 is TGTGCCAGCAGTGAAGATGGGGGGGCCTATGGCTACACCTTC.

This clone came up a few times. In DNA, the CDR3 is TGTGCCAGCAGCCCCTACAGCGCAACTAATGAAAAACTGTTTTTT. Residues: CASSPYSATNEKLFF. The chain is built from TRBV11-2 and TRBJ1-4; D remains ambiguous. Germline V lookup: CDR1 SGHAT, CDR2 FQNNGV. The length of the CDR3 is 15 residues. The ends were cut back, 5 bases at V and 0 bases at J, with 10 bases in the middle.

This clone was found a few times. The V gene is TRBV14, the J gene TRBJ2-3, with D perhaps assigned TRBD1 or TRBD2 (5 bases each). This CDR3 spans 14 amino acids. The ends were cut back, 4 bases at V and 1 base at J, with 9 bases in the middle. The germline V gene has CDR1 SGHDN and CDR2 FVKESK. The CDR3 region has the DNA TGTGCCAGCAGCCGAATGGGGGGCACAGATACGCAGTATTTT. This encodes CASSRMGGTDTQYF.

The DNA of the CDR3 is TGTGCCAGCTCGCCCGACAGGGATCCCTCTGGAAACACCATATATTTT. Residues: CASSPDRDPSGNTIYF. The V and J genes are TRBV18 and TRBJ1-3, with 7 bases lining up with TRBD1. The V segment lost 6 bases and the J segment 0 bases; nucleotides outside the gene matches: 8. The CDR3 spans 16 residues. Germline values: CDR1 KGHSH, CDR2 LQKENI. The full variable domain, rest sourced from reference TRBV18 and TRBJ1-3, is NAGVMQNPRHLVRRRGQEARLRCSPMKGHSHVYWYRQLPEEGLKFMVYLQKENIIDESGMPKERFSAEFPKEGPSILRIQQVVRGDSAAYFCASSPDRDPSGNTIYFGEGSWLTVV.

In this sample, this clone turned up a few times. The chain joins TRBV29-1 to TRBJ1-1; 9 bases fit TRBD1. CDR1 is SQVTM, CDR2 ANQGSEA, per germline. The CDR3 length is 13 residues. V dropped 6 bases and J dropped 3; count of bases not matched to a gene: 5. The CDR3 nucleotides read TGCAGCGTCGGGACAGGGATAGACACTGAAGCTTTCTTT. It codes for CSVGTGIDTEAFF.

This clone was detected a few times. V is TRBV11-2 and J is TRBJ1-1; D remains ambiguous. The CDR3 sequence is 12 residues long. Germline V gene data show CDR1 as SGHAT and CDR2 as FQNNGV. V dropped 5 bases and J dropped 5 bases, with 9 bases sitting between them. CDR3 nucleotides: TGTGCCAGCAGCGTTGTGGGGACTGAAGCTTTCTTT. This sequence encodes CASSVVGTEAFF.

This clone ranks as large (0.1 to 1%). The chain is built from TRBV7-8 and TRBJ1-2; no firm D call. The V gene lost 5 bases and the J gene lost 3 bases, with 13 bases spanning the gap. Germline V lookup: CDR1 SGHVS, CDR2 FQNEAQ. The CDR3 has 14 residues. DNA of the CDR3: TGTGCCAGCAGCCCCATAATGGTAGACTATGGCTACACCTTC. This codes for CASSPIMVDYGYTF.

This clone was detected only a few times. This chain connects TRBV4-2 to TRBJ2-1, with 13 bases fitting TRBD2. Germline V gene sequence: CDR1 LGHNA, CDR2 YNFKEQ. The CDR3 totals 21 residues. The trim removed 2 bases at V and 2 bases at J, leaving 15 bases unmatched. The CDR3 nucleotides are TGTGCCAGCAGCCAATCATCACTAGCGGGGGGGCTTATTAACACCTACAATGAGCAGTTCTTC. Encoded protein: CASSQSSLAGGLINTYNEQFF.

CDR3 residues: CASRTRGIYNEQFF. As DNA, the CDR3 is TGTGCCAGCAGAACTAGAGGGATCTACAATGAGCAGTTCTTC. V usage is TRBV5-6 and J usage is TRBJ2-1, with D possibly being TRBD2 (5 bases). This CDR3 has 14 amino acids. The V and J ends lost 5 bases and 3 bases respectively, with 12 bases between them. Germline assignment: CDR1 SGHDT and CDR2 YYEEEE.

V is TRBV30 and J is TRBJ2-1; 9 nucleotides match TRBD2. Trimming took 3 bases from V and 5 from J; bases not matched to a gene: 8. The CDR3 totals 15 residues. From germline, CDR1 is GTSNPN and CDR2 SVGIG (reference sequence). This chain's CDR3 is CAWRSGTSWDNEQFF. DNA for the CDR3: TGTGCCTGGAGGTCCGGGACTAGCTGGGACAATGAGCAGTTCTTC.

This clone has just a few counts. The chain combines TRBV5-8 with TRBJ2-4; D may correspond to TRBD1 or TRBD2 (5 bases each). This CDR3 has 14 residues. V shed 2 bases and J shed 6 bases, with 12 bases lying between them. The V gene's germline CDR1 is SGHTS and CDR2 YDEGEE. CDR3 amino acids: CASSLSEGTNIQYF. The CDR3 DNA reads as TGTGCCAGCAGCTTAAGTGAGGGGACAAACATTCAGTACTTC.

This clone turned up a few times. The chain links TRBV10-3 to TRBJ1-6, with 8 bases matching TRBD1. The CDR3 extends over 16 amino acids. J was trimmed by 8 bases and V by 0 bases; bases with no gene match: 6. Germline CDR1 ENHRY, CDR2 SYGVKD. The CDR3 coding sequence is TGTGCCATCAGTGAGTCTTTAAACAGGGGGGATTCACCCCTCCACTTT. Its translation: CAISESLNRGDSPLHF.

This clone came up a few times. The genes are TRBV5-4 and TRBJ2-7, with TRBD1 identical over 8 bases. V lost 4 bases to trimming and J lost 8 bases; unmatched junction nucleotides: 5. Germline-derived CDR1 and CDR2 are SGHNT and YYREEE (reference sequence). The CDR3 runs to 12 residues. CDR3 nucleotide sequence: TGTGCCAGCAGCCAAGACAGGGGACAGCAGTACTTC. Its protein is CASSQDRGQQYF.

This clone was seen more than once but under ten times. This rearrangement joins TRBV9 to TRBJ2-1; the match to TRBD1 covers 9 bases. V shed 0 bases, J shed 6 bases, and the junction held 4 bases outside the gene matches. Germline V gene lookup returns CDR1 SGDLS and CDR2 YYNGEE. The CDR3 contains 15 residues. The CDR3 DNA reads as TGTGCCAGCAGCGTAGATGGACAGGGGTCCAATGAGCAGTTCTTC. Its translation: CASSVDGQGSNEQFF.

This clone was seen a handful of times. The chain uses TRBV7-6 and TRBJ2-1; possibly TRBD2 for D (7 bases). V lost 1 base, J lost 7 bases, and 20 bases lay in between. CDR3 size: 17 residues. The germline V gene encodes CDR1 SGHVS and CDR2 FNYEAQ. This CDR3 is CASSLEVGGAHGNEQFF. In DNA form, the CDR3 reads TGTGCCAGCAGCTTAGAAGTGGGGGGGGCCCACGGGAATGAGCAGTTCTTC. Together with reference TRBV7-6 and TRBJ2-1, the CDR3 gives the full variable domain: GAGVSQSPRYKVTKRGQDVALRCDPISGHVSLYWYRQALGQGPEFLTYFNYEAQQDKSGLPNDRFSAERPEGSISTLTIQRTEQRDSAMYRCASSLEVGGAHGNEQFFGPGTRLTVL.